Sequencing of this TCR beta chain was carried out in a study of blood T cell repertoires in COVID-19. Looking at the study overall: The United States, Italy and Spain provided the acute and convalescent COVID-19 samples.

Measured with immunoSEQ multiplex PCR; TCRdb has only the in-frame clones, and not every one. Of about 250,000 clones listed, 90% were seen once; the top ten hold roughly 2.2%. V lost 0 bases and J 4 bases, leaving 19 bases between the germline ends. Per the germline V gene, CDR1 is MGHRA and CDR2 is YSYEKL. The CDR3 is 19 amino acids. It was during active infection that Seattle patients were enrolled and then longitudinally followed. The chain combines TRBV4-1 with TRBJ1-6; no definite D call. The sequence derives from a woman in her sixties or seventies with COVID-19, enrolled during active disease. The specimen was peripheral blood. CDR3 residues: CASSQDGQEARSYNSPLHF. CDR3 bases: TGCGCCAGCAGCCAAGATGGTCAGGAGGCCCGCTCATATAATTCACCCCTCCACTTT.